A single sample gave rise to the 22 T cell receptor beta chains below, sequenced in a study of regulatory T cells in long-lasting Graves disease. In building TCR beta libraries, iRepertoire HTBI primers were used together with Arm-PCR of CDR3 regions. TCRdb analysed the multiplex PCR reads with MiXCR anew, one entry per CDR3 protein. Here the sample spans 600,000 to 650,000 distinct CDR3 sequences, roughly 15% being singletons. Time point described: newly diagnosed GD, antithyroid drugs for less than 3 months. RNA from PBMCs was the source of the TCR library. The data also belong to a second study, concerning T cells in Graves' hyperthyroidism and ophthalmopathy.

The source was peripheral blood mononuclear cells (PBMCs), collected at new diagnosis, from a patient treated with antithyroid drugs. These receptor sequences come from a woman aged 25 to 45 with Graves disease.

This clonotype was counted a few times. The chain is built from TRBV7-9 and TRBJ1-2; D perhaps matches TRBD1 (5 bases). Germline CDR1 reads SEHNR; CDR2 reads FQNEAQ (reference sequence). V was clipped by 2 bases and J by 4 bases, with 11 bases between them. The CDR3 covers 14 residues. CDR3 nucleotides: TGTGCCAGCAGCTTAATATCCGACAGCTATGGCTACACCTTC. Its protein is CASSLISDSYGYTF.

Many counts were recorded for this clonotype. The chain uses TRBV3-1 and TRBJ1-1, with 11 bases identical to TRBD1. Germline V lookup: CDR1 LGHDT, CDR2 YNNKEL (reference sequence). With V trimmed by 4 bases and J by 6 bases, 10 bases remained unmatched. CDR3 length equals 16 residues. The CDR3 sequence is CASSPGTGGKQAEAFF. The CDR3 DNA reads as TGTGCCAGCAGCCCGGGGACAGGGGGTAAGCAAGCTGAAGCTTTCTTT.

In its sample, this clonotype was seen many times. The chain uses TRBV7-2 and TRBJ2-4; 12 nucleotides match TRBD2. After removal of 0 bases from V and 6 bases from J, the junction contained 6 bases not matched to a gene. The CDR3 is made up of 17 amino acids. Per germline, CDR1 SGHTA and CDR2 FQGNSA. CDR3: CASSLALAGGPRNIQYF. DNA for the CDR3: TGTGCCAGCAGCTTAGCTCTAGCGGGAGGGCCCCGAAACATTCAGTACTTC. Full variable domain (remainder filled in from reference TRBV7-2 and TRBJ2-4): GAGVSQSPSNKVTEKGKDVELRCDPISGHTALYWYRQSLGQGLEFLIYFQGNSAPDKSGLPSDRFSAERTGGSVSTLTIQRTQQEDSAVYLCASSLALAGGPRNIQYFGAGTRLSVL.

This clonotype has more than one count but fewer than ten. The chain carries TRBV12-3 or TRBV12-4 and TRBJ1-5; 7 bases align to TRBD1. V gave up 6 bases and J gave up 3 bases; unmatched junction bases: 8. This CDR3 region has 15 residues. CDR3: CASSSTGVNNQPQHF. CDR3 DNA sequence: TGTGCCAGCAGCTCAACAGGGGTCAACAATCAGCCCCAGCATTTT.

This clonotype was found many times. The chain is built from TRBV28 and TRBJ2-1; the match to TRBD2 covers 7 bases. The CDR3 runs 14 residues. CDR1 and CDR2 from the germline V gene are MDHEN and SYDVKM. V trimming: 7 bases; J trimming: 4 bases; junction bases outside the gene matches: 7. CDR3 region: CASKSAGDYNEQFF. CDR3 DNA sequence: TGTGCCAGCAAATCGGCGGGAGATTACAATGAGCAGTTCTTC.

The chain couples TRBV28 to TRBJ1-2; tentatively, D is TRBD1 (6 bases). Trimming cost V 8 bases and J 8 bases, with 18 bases left between them. The CDR3 sequence is 13 residues long. CDR1 and CDR2 (germline): MDHEN, SYDVKM. In DNA, the CDR3 is TGTGCCAGCTGGGGGGCGGTCCGTAACGGCTACACCTTC. Protein: CASWGAVRNGYTF.

This chain joins TRBV7-9 and TRBJ1-6, with 8 bases matching TRBD1. V shed 5 bases, J shed 7 bases, and the junction held 4 bases outside the gene matches. CDR1 and CDR2 (germline): SEHNR, FQNEAQ (reference sequence). This CDR3 comprises 14 residues. This chain's CDR3 is CASSHRQGNSPLHF. In nucleotides, the CDR3 is TGTGCCAGCAGCCATAGACAGGGGAATTCACCCCTCCACTTT.

Of note for this clonotype: Just one base apart from a much larger clone, this may be a read error. J is TRBJ1-1 and V is TRBV29-1, with a tentative D call TRBD1 (5 bases). The CDR3 has 15 amino acids. Germline lookup yields CDR1 SQVTM and CDR2 ANQGSEA. DNA for the CDR3: TGCAGCGCCAACCCCGGGGACTCCAGGAACACTGTAGCTTTCTTT. It yields the protein CSANPGDSRNTVAFF.

A few counts support this clonotype. J is TRBJ2-7 and V is TRBV20-1; a possible D gene is TRBD2 (5 bases). Looked up from germline, CDR1 is DFQATT and CDR2 is SNEGSKA (reference sequence). This CDR3 region has 13 residues. V dropped 0 bases and J dropped 2 bases, with 8 bases sitting between them. The DNA for the CDR3 is TGCAGTGCTAGAGATTTCGGGACCTACGAGCAGTACTTC. It encodes CSARDFGTYEQYF.

Ten or more counts support this clonotype. The chain is built from TRBV7-3 and TRBJ1-6; perhaps TRBD1 as D (5 bases). Germline V lookup: CDR1 SGHTA, CDR2 FQGTGA. The CDR3 sequence is 14 residues long. The V gene lost 4 bases and the J gene lost 7 bases, with 11 bases spanning the gap. CDR3 residues: CASSSGTRNSPLHF. In DNA, the CDR3 is TGTGCCAGCAGCTCCGGGACTAGGAATTCACCCCTCCACTTT.

This clonotype was counted at least ten times. The rearrangement links TRBV5-8 to TRBJ1-1; no definite D call. V was trimmed by 4 bases and J by 7 bases, leaving 14 bases between them. The germline CDR1 and CDR2 sequences are SGHTS and YDEGEE. CDR3 length: 13 amino acids. CDR3 in amino acids: CASSLGRGIEAFF. CDR3 bases: TGTGCCAGCAGCCTGGGTCGTGGCATTGAAGCTTTCTTT. Full variable domain (remainder filled in from reference TRBV5-8 and TRBJ1-1): EAGVTQSPTHLIKTRGQQATLRCSPISGHTSVYWYQQALGLGLQFLLWYDEGEERNRGNFPPRFSGRQFPNYSSELNVNALELEDSALYLCASSLGRGIEAFFGQGTRLTVV.

The genes are TRBV20-1 and TRBJ2-1, with 8 bases lining up with TRBD1. V shed 5 bases and J 1 base; nucleotides not matched to a gene: 4. The CDR3 has 14 amino acids. Germline assignment: CDR1 DFQATT and CDR2 SNEGSKA (reference sequence). The chain's CDR3 is CSAQTGDSYNEQFF. The CDR3, as DNA: TGCAGTGCTCAGACAGGGGATTCCTACAATGAGCAGTTCTTC.

This clonotype has ten or more counts. One junction end does not reproduce the germline sequence, and a read error may be involved. The rearrangement links TRBV5-1 to TRBJ1-1, with TRBD1 as a possible D gene (5 bases). CDR1 SGHRS and CDR2 YFSETQ come from the germline V gene. The CDR3 loop spans 14 amino acids. For the CDR3, the DNA is TGTGCCAGCAGCTTCATGACAGTGAACACTGAAGCTTTCTTT. This codes for CASSFMTVNTEAFF.

The V gene is TRBV7-3, the J gene TRBJ2-1, with 7 bases identical to TRBD2. The germline V gene encodes CDR1 SGHTA and CDR2 FQGTGA. There are 15 residues in the CDR3. Trimming removed 5 bases from V and 3 bases from J; junction bases left unmatched: 7. CDR3 DNA sequence: TGTGCCAGCAGCCGCAATGGACTAGACTACAATGAGCAGTTCTTC. It yields the protein CASSRNGLDYNEQFF.

V and J are TRBV27 and TRBJ2-6, with D maybe TRBD1 (6 bases). The CDR3 totals 15 residues. The germline V gene encodes CDR1 MNHEY and CDR2 SMNVEV (reference sequence). V shed 6 bases and J shed 4 bases, with 13 bases lying between them. CDR3 in amino acids: CASSTGTTGANVLTF. In DNA, the CDR3 is TGTGCCAGCAGCACAGGGACAACGGGGGCCAACGTCCTGACTTTC. Together with reference TRBV27 and TRBJ2-6, the CDR3 gives the full variable domain: EAQVTQNPRYLITVTGKKLTVTCSQNMNHEYMSWYRQDPGLGLRQIYYSMNVEVTDKGDVPEGYKVSRKEKRNFPLILESPSPNQTSLYFCASSTGTTGANVLTFGAGSRLTVL.

The chain couples TRBV6-1 to TRBJ2-7; TRBD1 matches at 10 bases. V trimming: 10 bases; J trimming: 4 bases; junction bases outside the gene matches: 7. The CDR3 has 13 residues. CDR1 is MNHNS and CDR2 is SASEGT in the germline V gene. The chain's CDR3 is CATTTGGPYEQYF. Written as DNA, the CDR3 is TGTGCCACCACGACAGGGGGCCCATACGAGCAGTACTTC.

The chain combines TRBV7-3 with TRBJ2-1; D perhaps matches TRBD2 (6 bases). V gave up 5 bases and J gave up 11 bases, with 16 bases separating them. Germline V gene sequence: CDR1 SGHTA, CDR2 FQGTGA. The CDR3 totals 13 residues. The CDR3 protein is CASSTGLPGQQFF. The CDR3 DNA follows: TGTGCCAGCAGCACGGGACTTCCCGGCCAGCAGTTCTTC.

In this sample, this clonotype turned up a few times. The rearrangement uses TRBV11-2 and TRBJ2-1; D is unclear. V lost 3 bases and J 8 bases, leaving 5 bases between the germline ends. The CDR3 extends over 11 amino acids. Germline CDR1 and CDR2: SGHAT and FQNNGV. CDR3: CASSFLYEQFF. CDR3 in DNA: TGTGCCAGCAGCTTTCTCTATGAGCAGTTCTTC.

The rearrangement links TRBV10-3 to TRBJ1-1, with a possible D match to TRBD1 (5 bases). The CDR3 is 13 residues long. Germline V gives CDR1 ENHRY, CDR2 SYGVKD. V lost 8 bases and J 1 base, leaving 11 bases between the germline ends. The DNA for the CDR3 is TGTGCCATCGGGAGGGGATGGAACACTGAAGCTTTCTTT. Amino acids: CAIGRGWNTEAFF.

This clonotype was picked up many times. CDR3 in DNA: TGTGCCAGCAGTTCAGTCCTCCGGGGGACAGATACGCAGTATTTT. It specifies CASSSVLRGTDTQYF. The rearrangement uses TRBV28 and TRBJ2-3; D is possibly TRBD2 (6 bases). V was pared by 4 bases and J by 3 bases, with 14 bases between. The CDR3 is made up of 15 amino acids. The germline V gene encodes CDR1 MDHEN and CDR2 SYDVKM.

This clonotype has at least ten counts. The chain is built from TRBV20-1 and TRBJ1-1; D gene uncertain. Germline CDR1 reads DFQATT; CDR2 reads SNEGSKA (reference sequence). Trimming left V 2 bases short and J 3 bases short, with 10 bases between. The CDR3 loop spans 13 amino acids. CDR3 in DNA: TGCAGTGCTAGAACCCCCATGGACACTGAAGCTTTCTTT. It yields the protein CSARTPMDTEAFF.

The J gene is TRBJ2-7, the V gene TRBV7-2; 9 bases fit TRBD1. The V gene's germline CDR1 is SGHTA and CDR2 FQGNSA. The junction had 4 bases not matched to a gene; V was cut back by 5 bases and J by 2 bases. This CDR3 has 14 residues. CDR3 in amino acids: CASSKDRGTYEQYF. Written as DNA, the CDR3 is TGTGCCAGCAGCAAGGACAGGGGTACCTACGAGCAGTACTTC.